Presented here are 18 T cell receptor beta chains from one specimen sequenced in a study of shared clonotypes between healthy human individuals. Some clones are missing from TCRdb's copy, which holds only in-frame ones; the method was immunoSEQ multiplex PCR. The table records around 2.5 million clones, 80% to 95% of them present only once. The sample comprised naive CD4+ T cells from PBMCs. The subset here: CD45RA+ positively selected. The receptors originated from a man aged 18 to 30 in good health. Some clones in this sample may be carry-over from other donors' samples.

This chain joins TRBV7-8 and TRBJ1-6; 9 positions match TRBD1. This CDR3 has 18 amino acids. V dropped 6 bases and J dropped 10; count of bases not matched to a gene: 19. Germline V gene data show CDR1 as SGHVS and CDR2 as FQNEAQ. In DNA, the CDR3 is TGTGCCAGCAGTTATCTTCCGGGACAGGGCGAAGACCGGTCACCCCTCCACTTT. Translated, it gives CASSYLPGQGEDRSPLHF.

This chain links TRBV5-1 with TRBJ2-1, with 16 positions matching TRBD2. The CDR3 runs 19 residues. V lost 3 bases, J lost 0 bases, and 6 bases stayed unmatched. Germline CDR1 SGHRS, CDR2 YFSETQ. This CDR3 is CASSSGTSGRGSSYNEQFF. CDR3 bases: TGCGCCAGCAGCTCGGGGACTAGCGGGAGGGGCAGCTCCTACAATGAGCAGTTCTTC. The full variable domain, with the rest looked up from reference TRBV5-1 and TRBJ2-1, is KAGVTQTPRYLIKTRGQQVTLSCSPISGHRSVSWYQQTPGQGLQFLFEYFSETQRNKGNFPGRFSGRQFSNSRSEMNVSTLELGDSALYLCASSSGTSGRGSSYNEQFFGPGTRLTVL.

The J gene is TRBJ1-1, the V gene TRBV29-1; D unresolved. The CDR3 is 13 residues long. Germline assignment: CDR1 SQVTM and CDR2 ANQGSEA. V was trimmed by 3 bases and J by 1 base, leaving 9 bases between them. The CDR3, as DNA: TGCAGCGTTGAGCAGTACTCGAACACTGAAGCTTTCTTT. The encoded protein is CSVEQYSNTEAFF.

The chain carries TRBV10-3 and TRBJ2-7; TRBD2 agrees at 7 bases. Germline V CDR1 and CDR2: ENHRY, SYGVKD. CDR3 size: 14 residues. Trimming removed 3 bases from V and 5 bases from J; junction bases left unmatched: 7. The CDR3 DNA sequence: TGTGCCATCAGTGACGGCGGGAGACTTGACGAGCAGTACTTC. It codes for CAISDGGRLDEQYF.

The genes are TRBV28 and TRBJ1-1; tentative D call: TRBD1 (6 bases). This CDR3 has 15 residues. The ends were cut back, 6 bases at V and 1 base at J, with 15 bases in the middle. Germline loops: CDR1 MDHEN, CDR2 SYDVKM. This CDR3 is CASSEAGTKNTEAFF. DNA for the CDR3: TGTGCCAGCAGCGAAGCCGGGACAAAGAACACTGAAGCTTTCTTT.

V gene TRBV6-6 combines with J gene TRBJ1-2, with D possibly TRBD1 on 5 matching bases. This CDR3 has 13 amino acids. With 7 bases removed from V and 3 bases from J, the gap between germline ends came to 12 bases. Germline V gene sequence: CDR1 MNHNY, CDR2 SVGAGI (reference sequence). CDR3 bases: TGTGCCAGCACCGCAATGACAGACTATGGCTACACCTTC. It codes for CASTAMTDYGYTF.

The chain has TRBV10-3 and TRBJ2-1; TRBD2 matches at 10 bases. The CDR3 length is 15 residues. Trimming at V came to 1 base and at J to 10 bases, leaving 7 bases not matched to a gene. Germline CDR1 reads ENHRY; CDR2 reads SYGVKD. The chain's CDR3 is CAISELLAGNYEQFF. Written as DNA, the CDR3 is TGTGCCATCAGTGAGTTACTAGCGGGAAACTACGAGCAGTTCTTC.

The V and J genes are TRBV30 and TRBJ2-2; 8 bases fit TRBD2. V trimming: 3 bases; J trimming: 3 bases; junction bases outside the gene matches: 3. CDR3 length: 14 amino acids. Germline V lookup: CDR1 GTSNPN, CDR2 SVGIG (reference sequence). CDR3 coding DNA: TGTGCCTGGAGATTACTAGCGGACACCGGGGAGCTGTTTTTT. It specifies CAWRLLADTGELFF.

The chain combines TRBV6-4 with TRBJ1-2, with D maybe TRBD1 (6 bases). The CDR3 length is 15 residues. The V end was cut by 0 bases, the J end by 2 bases, with 10 bases between. Germline lookup yields CDR1 MRHNA and CDR2 SNTAGT. The CDR3 loop reads CASSDSPGENYGYTF. The CDR3 DNA follows: TGTGCCAGCAGTGACTCGCCAGGGGAGAACTATGGCTACACCTTC.

V usage is TRBV19 and J usage is TRBJ2-4; 14 bases line up with TRBD2. V shed 5 bases, J shed 6 bases, and the junction held 3 bases outside the gene matches. The CDR3 totals 15 residues. Germline CDR1 is LNHDA and CDR2 is SQIVND (reference sequence). CDR3 sequence reads: CASSVTSGRANIQYF. The CDR3 region has the DNA TGTGCCAGTAGTGTGACTAGCGGGAGGGCAAACATTCAGTACTTC.

To note about this clone: In the same sample, other DNA sequences code for this CDR3. The chain is built from TRBV5-1 and TRBJ2-7, with TRBD2 identical over 10 bases. From germline, CDR1 is SGHRS and CDR2 YFSETQ. The CDR3 extends over 14 amino acids. Unmatched junction bases numbered 4, after V lost 4 bases and J lost 3 bases. CDR3 DNA sequence: TGCGCCAGCAGCCCTACTAGCGGGAACTACGAGCAGTACTTC. Its protein product is CASSPTSGNYEQYF.

This clone was counted once. This sequence joins TRBV28 and TRBJ2-5; D is perhaps TRBD2 (7 bases). The CDR3 is 14 amino acids. The germline V gene has CDR1 MDHEN and CDR2 SYDVKM. With 6 bases removed from V and 4 bases from J, the gap between germline ends came to 15 bases. CDR3 in amino acids: CASRLGGALETQYF. The CDR3 DNA follows: TGTGCCAGCAGACTTGGGGGGGCTTTAGAGACCCAGTACTTC. Complete variable domain (other parts from reference TRBV28 and TRBJ2-5): DVKVTQSSRYLVKRTGEKVFLECVQDMDHENMFWYRQDPGLGLRLIYFSYDVKMKEKGDIPEGYSVSREKKERFSLILESASTNQTSMYLCASRLGGALETQYFGPGTRLLVL.

This chain joins TRBV30 and TRBJ2-2; maybe TRBD2 (7 bases). Per the germline V gene, CDR1 is GTSNPN and CDR2 is SVGIG (reference sequence). This CDR3 is 14 amino acids long. V was pared by 0 bases and J by 4 bases, with 9 bases between. CDR3: CAWSVGGGTGELFF. The CDR3 DNA reads TGTGCCTGGAGTGTAGGGGGGGGCACCGGGGAGCTGTTTTTT.

This rearrangement joins TRBV7-9 to TRBJ1-1; the match to TRBD1 covers 8 bases. Germline CDR1 and CDR2: SEHNR and FQNEAQ (reference sequence). V gave up 2 bases and J gave up 4 bases; unmatched junction bases: 9. CDR3 length: 16 amino acids. CDR3 nucleotide sequence: TGTGCCAGCAGCTTACCGGGACAGGTATGGGGCACTGAAGCTTTCTTT. It is translated as CASSLPGQVWGTEAFF.

This CDR3 is CASSLGTGYGVSGTDTQYF. In DNA form, the CDR3 reads TGCGCCAGCAGCTTGGGGACAGGATACGGAGTTTCGGGCACAGATACGCAGTATTTT. This sequence joins TRBV5-1 and TRBJ2-3; 7 positions match TRBD1. The V segment lost 0 bases and the J segment 1 base; nucleotides outside the gene matches: 14. This CDR3 is 19 amino acids long. In germline, CDR1 is SGHRS, CDR2 YFSETQ.

V usage is TRBV7-9 and J usage is TRBJ1-1; 7 positions agree with TRBD1. The CDR3 runs 14 residues. V shed 3 bases and J 7 bases; nucleotides not matched to a gene: 8. Per germline, CDR1 SEHNR and CDR2 FQNEAQ (reference sequence). The CDR3 sequence: CASSFLQGVGEAFF. The DNA of the CDR3 is TGTGCCAGCAGCTTCCTTCAGGGGGTTGGTGAAGCTTTCTTT.

This clone turned up a few times. Distinct nucleotide sequences in the sample also encode this CDR3. The J gene is TRBJ1-1, the V gene TRBV5-1; possibly TRBD1 for D (5 bases). Per the germline V gene, CDR1 is SGHRS and CDR2 is YFSETQ. The CDR3 has 13 amino acids. V lost 2 bases and J lost 1, with 6 bases in between. For the CDR3, the DNA is TGCGCCAGCAGCTTAACAGGGAACACTGAAGCTTTCTTT. This gives the protein CASSLTGNTEAFF.

This chain uses TRBV19 with TRBJ1-1; D gene uncertain. The V gene lost 9 bases and the J gene lost 1 base, with 12 bases spanning the gap. Germline V gives CDR1 LNHDA, CDR2 SQIVND (reference sequence). This CDR3 comprises 13 residues. CDR3 DNA sequence: TGTGCCAGCACAACCCAGCAGAACACTGAAGCTTTCTTT. It encodes CASTTQQNTEAFF.